Here is one T cell receptor (beta chain) with its context. Its antigen is as yet unknown. The data stem from a study of cytomegalovirus exposure and HLA in healthy donors. Use of 60 Vbeta and 13 Jbeta primers characterized the PCR. The protocol was immunoSEQ multiplex PCR, while the TCRdb copy is restricted to in-frame clones and leaves out a portion. The table includes some 130,000 clones, 70% to 85% detected once. Trimming removed 5 bases from V and 4 bases from J, with 12 bases in between. The CDR3 sequence is 13 residues long. Germline CDR1 reads SGHRS; CDR2 reads YFSETQ. General study points: Associated with cytomegalovirus, according to the listing, were 164 TCR beta chains. In vitro confirmation showed three CMV-associated chains to be CMV antigen specific.

The sequencing input was PBMCs. The TCR originated in a man aged 40-55 years in good health and CMV-seropositive. This sequence joins TRBV5-1 and TRBJ1-1; D remains unclear. The CDR3 DNA sequence: TGCGCCAGCAGACCGACTCAGCGCACTGAAGCTTTCTTT. Protein product: CASRPTQRTEAFF.